The 32 T cell receptor beta chains reported below all come from one sample, sequenced in a study of pediatric ulcerative colitis. The table came from immunoSEQ multiplex PCR; TCRdb's copy has only in-frame clones and leaves some out. The repertoire holds 57,000 or so clones, with around 87% as singletons. The sequenced material came from blood. The receptor set was obtained from a boy under 18 who was a control in a study of pediatric ulcerative colitis.

The rearrangement joins TRBV6-5 to TRBJ1-2; D call uncertain. Germline V gene sequence: CDR1 MNHEY, CDR2 SVGAGI. V was clipped by 2 bases and J by 8 bases, with 12 bases between them. The CDR3 sequence is 13 residues long. CDR3 in amino acids: CASSYSTLGGYTF. CDR3 DNA: TGTGCCAGCAGTTACAGTACATTAGGAGGCTACACCTTC.

In the case of this clone: A read error may account for a junction end that differs from germline. This sequence joins TRBV19 and TRBJ2-4, with D perhaps being TRBD1 or TRBD2 (5 bases each). The CDR3 loop spans 13 amino acids. The germline gives CDR1 LNHDA, CDR2 SQIVND (reference sequence). CDR3 sequence reads: CASSTAPRDGVVF. CDR3 nucleotide sequence: TGTGCCAGTAGTACAGCCCCCCGGGACGGGGTAGTCTTC. The full variable domain, in which reference TRBV19 and TRBJ2-4 provide the parts outside the CDR3, is DGGITQSPKYLFRKEGQNVTLSCEQNLNHDAMYWYRQDPGQGLRLIYYSQIVNDFQKGDIAEGYSVSREKKESFPLTVTSAQKNPTAFYLCASSTAPRDGVVFGAGTRLSVL.

The chain joins TRBV5-6 to TRBJ2-7; 9 positions match TRBD1. In germline, CDR1 is SGHDT, CDR2 YYEEEE. The CDR3 runs to 14 residues. V trimming: 1 base; J trimming: 4 bases; junction bases outside the gene matches: 3. As DNA, the CDR3 is TGTGCCAGCAGCTTGACAGGGGGCATGTACGAGCAGTACTTC. The encoded protein is CASSLTGGMYEQYF.

The J gene is TRBJ2-7, the V gene TRBV18, with 15 bases matching TRBD2. The V and J ends lost 2 bases and 0 bases, in that order; junction bases with no gene match: 5. The germline CDR1 and CDR2 sequences are KGHSH and LQKENI. This CDR3 has 18 residues. This CDR3 is CASSPRTSGGASSYEQYF. The CDR3 nucleotides read TGTGCCAGCTCACCAAGGACTAGCGGGGGGGCGAGCTCCTACGAGCAGTACTTC.

The chain joins TRBV4-1 to TRBJ2-1; D not resolved. Germline assignment: CDR1 MGHRA and CDR2 YSYEKL. The length of the CDR3 is 16 residues. V was trimmed by 3 bases and J by 5 bases, leaving 17 bases between them. Here the CDR3 reads CASSHPPRLRDNEQFF. Here the CDR3 DNA reads TGCGCCAGCAGCCATCCACCCCGGCTAAGAGACAATGAGCAGTTCTTC.

The CDR3 sequence is CSAGGYEQYF. The DNA of the CDR3 is TGCAGTGCTGGAGGATACGAGCAGTACTTC. This chain links TRBV20-1 with TRBJ2-7; maybe TRBD2 (5 bases). V was cut by 5 bases and J by 4 bases, with 6 bases left in between. The CDR3 contains 10 residues. Germline V gene lookup returns CDR1 DFQATT and CDR2 SNEGSKA (reference sequence).

The CDR3: CASSPSPTGTNTEAFF. CDR3 nucleotides: TGTGCCAGCAGCCCCTCCCCGACAGGGACGAACACTGAAGCTTTCTTT. The chain employs TRBV7-6 and TRBJ1-1, with 7 bases that match TRBD1. V was pared by 5 bases and J by 1 base, with 10 bases of the junction left unmatched. Germline lookup yields CDR1 SGHVS and CDR2 FNYEAQ. The CDR3 length is 16 residues.

In regard to this clone: Other nucleotide sequences in the sample specify the same CDR3. V usage is TRBV15 and J usage is TRBJ1-3; D remains ambiguous. There are 13 residues in the CDR3. CDR1 and CDR2 from the germline V gene are LNHNV and YYDKDF (reference sequence). Between the trimmed V and J ends, which lost 2 bases and 1 base, there was a span of 3 bases. In DNA, the CDR3 is TGTGCCACCAGCAGAAAATCTGGAAACACCATATATTTT. Amino acids: CATSRKSGNTIYF. The full variable domain, completed using reference TRBV15 and TRBJ1-3, is DAMVIQNPRYQVTQFGKPVTLSCSQTLNHNVMYWYQQKSSQAPKLLFHYYDKDFNNEADTPDNFQSRRPNTSFCFLDIRSPGLGDTAMYLCATSRKSGNTIYFGEGSWLTVV.

The rearrangement links TRBV28 to TRBJ1-5; D is perhaps TRBD1 (6 bases). CDR1 MDHEN and CDR2 SYDVKM come from the germline V gene. V was cut by 2 bases and J by 4 bases, with 12 bases left in between. The CDR3 loop spans 15 amino acids. CDR3 sequence: CASSLRRGVNQPQHF. For the CDR3, the DNA is TGTGCCAGCAGTTTACGAAGGGGGGTGAATCAGCCCCAGCATTTT.

The chain employs TRBV19 and TRBJ2-5; D might be TRBD1 (6 bases). The V and J ends lost 3 bases and 0 bases respectively, with 23 bases between them. This CDR3 is 19 amino acids long. CDR1 is LNHDA and CDR2 is SQIVND in the germline V gene (reference sequence). CDR3 in amino acids: CASSIQLGTGTHHQETQYF. Here the CDR3 DNA reads TGTGCCAGTAGTATTCAATTGGGAACCGGGACACATCACCAAGAGACCCAGTACTTC.

The V gene is TRBV6-1, the J gene TRBJ1-5, with no clear D. Trimming cost V 7 bases and J 7 bases, with 17 bases left between them. This CDR3 is 14 amino acids long. The germline V gene has CDR1 MNHNS and CDR2 SASEGT. The CDR3 nucleotides are TGTGCCAGCATTCTAGACGGCGATAAACAGCCCCAGCATTTT. This gives the protein CASILDGDKQPQHF.

V gene TRBV28 combines with J gene TRBJ2-7; D is unresolved. The CDR3 length is 13 residues. Between the trimmed V and J ends, which lost 2 bases and 7 bases, there was a span of 12 bases. Germline CDR1 and CDR2: MDHEN and SYDVKM. This CDR3 is CASSLNPFREQYF. The CDR3 DNA is TGTGCCAGCAGTTTAAATCCCTTCAGGGAGCAGTACTTC.

The V gene is TRBV7-2, the J gene TRBJ2-7; 7 bases map to TRBD2. V lost 4 bases to trimming and J lost 3 bases; unmatched junction nucleotides: 6. Germline CDR1 and CDR2: SGHTA and FQGNSA. The CDR3 sequence is 14 residues long. The CDR3 loop is CASSSGGRDYEQYF. Here the CDR3 DNA reads TGTGCCAGCAGCTCTGGAGGGAGGGACTACGAGCAGTACTTC.

The chain has TRBV10-3 and TRBJ2-4; D is possibly TRBD2 (5 bases). The CDR3 length is 15 residues. V dropped 7 bases and J dropped 10 bases, with 23 bases sitting between them. The germline gives CDR1 ENHRY, CDR2 SYGVKD. The DNA for the CDR3 is TGTGCCATCACCCATTGGAGTATCGGGGTTTGTATTCAGTACTTC. Translation: CAITHWSIGVCIQYF.

The genes are TRBV25-1 and TRBJ1-2; TRBD1 is a possible D gene (5 bases). This CDR3 is 12 amino acids long. Between the trimmed V and J ends, which lost 3 bases and 4 bases, there was a span of 6 bases. In germline, CDR1 is MGHDK, CDR2 SYGVNS. In DNA form, the CDR3 reads TGTGCCAGCAGTGATCAGGGCTATGGCTACACCTTC. It is translated as CASSDQGYGYTF.

On this clone: Other DNA sequences in this specimen translate into the identical CDR3. The CDR3 reads CASSPPTGGNTGELFF. CDR3 in DNA: TGTGCCAGCTCACCACCAACGGGAGGGAACACCGGGGAGCTGTTTTTT. The chain recombines TRBV18 with TRBJ2-2; TRBD2 agrees at 7 bases. Germline V gene data show CDR1 as KGHSH and CDR2 as LQKENI. This CDR3 is 16 amino acids long. The trim removed 0 bases at V and 1 base at J, leaving 2 bases unmatched.

The V and J genes are TRBV5-1 and TRBJ2-1; D tentatively reads TRBD1 or TRBD2 (5 bases each). The CDR3 has 15 amino acids. The V end lost 4 bases, the J end lost 3 bases, and 14 bases lay between the germline ends. CDR1 is SGHRS, CDR2 YFSETQ, per germline. This CDR3 reads CASSRRDPNYNEQFF. As DNA, the CDR3 is TGCGCCAGCAGCCGCCGGGACCCAAACTACAATGAGCAGTTCTTC.

This clone was picked up a small number of times. V is TRBV7-9 and J is TRBJ2-1, with 14 bases matching TRBD2. This CDR3 is 17 amino acids long. From germline, CDR1 is SEHNR and CDR2 FQNEAQ (reference sequence). J was trimmed by 8 bases and V by 0 bases; bases with no gene match: 6. For the CDR3, the DNA is TGTGCCAGCAGCTTAGCGCTGGGACTAGCGGGAGTTTATGAGCAGTTCTTC. Protein sequence: CASSLALGLAGVYEQFF.

V gene TRBV28 combines with J gene TRBJ1-5, with 7 bases that match TRBD1. Germline trimming cut 6 bases from V and 3 bases from J; bases unmatched to any gene: 8. CDR1 and CDR2 from the germline V gene are MDHEN and SYDVKM. The CDR3 spans 15 residues. In DNA, the CDR3 is TGTGCCAGCAGGGAGACAGGGAGGGACAATCAGCCCCAGCATTTT. This sequence encodes CASRETGRDNQPQHF.

The chain combines TRBV11-3 with TRBJ2-6; the D is unclear. V shed 1 base and J shed 4 bases, with 5 bases lying between them. The CDR3 is 14 residues long. Looked up from germline, CDR1 is SGHNT and CDR2 is YENEEA. The CDR3 spells CASSLGSGANVLTF. The DNA of the CDR3 is TGTGCCAGCAGCTTAGGGTCCGGGGCCAACGTCCTGACTTTC.

The V gene is TRBV16, the J gene TRBJ2-7; D unresolved. The CDR3 contains 13 residues. Germline CDR1 is KGHSY and CDR2 is FQNENV. V lost 4 bases and J 6 bases, leaving 13 bases between the germline ends. This CDR3 reads CASSRTSESEQYF. In DNA, the CDR3 is TGTGCCAGCAGCCGCACGTCCGAGTCCGAGCAGTACTTC.

The chain links TRBV13 to TRBJ2-3; TRBD1 might be the D (6 bases). V lost 0 bases to trimming and J lost 1 base, with 11 bases between them. This CDR3 is 16 amino acids long. CDR1 is PRHDT, CDR2 FYEKMQ, per germline (reference sequence). CDR3 in amino acids: CASSLGLGGRTDTQYF. The CDR3 coding sequence is TGTGCCAGCAGCTTAGGCCTAGGGGGTCGCACAGATACGCAGTATTTT. Full variable domain (outside the CDR3, taken from reference TRBV13 and TRBJ2-3): AAGVIQSPRHLIKEKRETATLKCYPIPRHDTVYWYQQGPGQDPQFLISFYEKMQSDKGSIPDRFSAQQFSDYHSELNMSSLELGDSALYFCASSLGLGGRTDTQYFGPGTRLTVL.

Comment on this clone: The sample holds other DNA sequences that translate to the same CDR3. V and J are TRBV2 and TRBJ1-4, with D unclear. Germline CDR1 and CDR2: SNHLY and FYNNEI. V was shortened by 1 base and J by 8 bases, with 11 bases between the two germline ends. The CDR3 is made up of 14 amino acids. CDR3 in amino acids: CASSEDRPHEKLFF. The CDR3 DNA reads TGTGCCAGCAGTGAAGACAGACCTCACGAAAAACTGTTTTTT.

The CDR3: CASSSSPGSPLHF. CDR3 in DNA: TGTGCCAGCAGTTCTTCCCCGGGTTCACCCCTCCACTTT. The V call is TRBV6-5, the J call TRBJ1-6; D gene uncertain. Deletions cut 4 bases from V and 9 bases from J, with 10 bases between. This CDR3 is 13 amino acids long. Germline V CDR1 and CDR2: MNHEY, SVGAGI.

The rearrangement links TRBV15 to TRBJ2-1; D unresolved. The germline V gene has CDR1 LNHNV and CDR2 YYDKDF (reference sequence). The length of the CDR3 is 14 residues. With 2 bases removed from V and 5 bases from J, the gap between germline ends came to 10 bases. The CDR3 region has the DNA TGTGCCACCAGCAGACAGGTCAATAACAATGAGCAGTTCTTC. Translation: CATSRQVNNNEQFF. Combining the CDR3 with reference TRBV15 and TRBJ2-1 gives the whole variable domain DAMVIQNPRYQVTQFGKPVTLSCSQTLNHNVMYWYQQKSSQAPKLLFHYYDKDFNNEADTPDNFQSRRPNTSFCFLDIRSPGLGDTAMYLCATSRQVNNNEQFFGPGTRLTVL.

V usage is TRBV6-1 and J usage is TRBJ1-2; D is perhaps TRBD1 (5 bases). The CDR3 has 12 amino acids. The V end lost 10 bases, the J end lost 3 bases, and 12 bases lay between the germline ends. Germline lookup yields CDR1 MNHNS and CDR2 SASEGT. The CDR3 region is CATKWGDYGYTF. CDR3 nucleotide sequence: TGTGCCACTAAATGGGGCGACTATGGCTACACCTTC.

The V and J genes are TRBV13 and TRBJ1-2; 9 bases are shared with TRBD1. The CDR3 is 14 residues long. Trimming cost V 3 bases and J 8 bases; bases outside gene matches: 7. Germline V gene sequence: CDR1 PRHDT, CDR2 FYEKMQ (reference sequence). CDR3: CASSFLQGARGYTF. CDR3 nucleotide sequence: TGTGCCAGCAGCTTTCTACAGGGGGCGCGGGGCTACACCTTC.

The chain recombines TRBV6-6 with TRBJ2-5, with D tentatively TRBD1 (8 bases). The CDR3 totals 13 residues. Germline CDR1 reads MNHNY; CDR2 reads SVGAGI (reference sequence). The ends were cut back, 5 bases at V and 3 bases at J, with 10 bases in the middle. As DNA, the CDR3 is TGTGCCAGCAGTACAGGGGGGGAAGAGACCCAGTACTTC. Its protein product is CASSTGGEETQYF.

V and J are TRBV11-2 and TRBJ2-7; 7 positions match TRBD1. Germline CDR1 SGHAT, CDR2 FQNNGV. CDR3 length: 16 amino acids. V shed 5 bases, J shed 1 base, and the junction held 11 bases outside the gene matches. The DNA for the CDR3 is TGTGCCAGCAGCCCAGCCCTGACAGGGTGGTCCTACGAGCAGTACTTC. Translating gives CASSPALTGWSYEQYF.

The rearrangement uses TRBV5-4 and TRBJ2-3; 11 nucleotides line up with TRBD2. The CDR3 totals 17 residues. CDR1 and CDR2 (germline): SGHNT, YYREEE (reference sequence). The J segment lost 5 bases and the V segment lost 2 bases, leaving 10 bases of the junction unmatched. The CDR3, as DNA: TGTGCCAGCAGCTTCAGGACTAGGACTAGCGGGCGAGATACGCAGTATTTT. It yields the protein CASSFRTRTSGRDTQYF. Full variable domain (outside the CDR3, taken from reference TRBV5-4 and TRBJ2-3): ETGVTQSPTHLIKTRGQQVTLRCSSQSGHNTVSWYQQALGQGPQFIFQYYREEENGRGNFPPRFSGLQFPNYSSELNVNALELDDSALYLCASSFRTRTSGRDTQYFGPGTRLTVL.

The table lists this clone with a count of one. The V and J genes are TRBV4-2 and TRBJ1-1; D is unresolved. This CDR3 contains 12 residues. V was cut by 0 bases and J by 9 bases, with 8 bases left in between. The germline V gene has CDR1 LGHNA and CDR2 YNFKEQ. The CDR3 reads CASSQDTPQAFF. The CDR3 DNA follows: TGTGCCAGCAGCCAAGATACCCCGCAAGCTTTCTTT.

The J gene is TRBJ1-3, the V gene TRBV4-1; D uncertain. Germline CDR1 is MGHRA and CDR2 is YSYEKL. This CDR3 has 15 residues. Trimming stripped 3 bases from V and 3 bases from J, with 12 bases between. The CDR3 DNA sequence: TGCGCCAGCAGCCACGGCAGGAGCCTTGGAAACACCATATATTTT. This translates into CASSHGRSLGNTIYF.